The entry below gives a single T cell receptor (beta chain) sequence along with its context. The antigen remains undetermined. The sample belongs to a study of T cell repertoires in cytomegalovirus infection. Turning to the study itself: HLA-B-restricted CMV epitopes that are well studied, plus recently identified HLA-C-restricted ones, were used by the study. Public signatures in TCR beta pointed to CMV infection and matching HLA type.

TCRdb re-derived calls from the reads in MiXCR, one entry per CDR3 protein. The sample shows about 830,000 distinct CDR3 sequences, about 31% of them seen only once. General study findings and limits: Carriers of CMV and the relevant HLA type were discriminated by public TCR beta frequency. In two of eight donors, the top clonotype was HLA-C-restricted CMV-specific.

The V end was cut by 4 bases, the J end by 4 bases, with 16 bases between. CDR1 SGHVS and CDR2 FNYEAQ come from the germline V gene. The CDR3 runs 15 residues. This material consisted of cultured CD8+ T cells from PBMCs, taken from culture after CMV antigen stimulation. The receptor comes from a human donor in good health (CMV status not recorded). Some clones in this sample may be carry-over from other donors' samples. The chain links TRBV7-6 to TRBJ1-1, with no clear D. The CDR3 nucleotides read TGTGCCAGCAGCTGGACCCGGGAACCAGGCACTGAAGCTTTCTTT. This sequence encodes CASSWTREPGTEAFF.